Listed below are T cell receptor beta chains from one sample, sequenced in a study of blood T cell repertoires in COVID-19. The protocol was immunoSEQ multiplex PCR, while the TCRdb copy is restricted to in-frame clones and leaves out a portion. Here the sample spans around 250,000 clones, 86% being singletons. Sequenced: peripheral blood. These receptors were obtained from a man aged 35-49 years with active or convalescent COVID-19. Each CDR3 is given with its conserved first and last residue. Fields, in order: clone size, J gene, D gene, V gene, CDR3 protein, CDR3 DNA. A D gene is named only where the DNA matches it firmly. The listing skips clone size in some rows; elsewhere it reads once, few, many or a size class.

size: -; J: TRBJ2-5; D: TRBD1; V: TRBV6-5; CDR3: CASTWYRGETQYF; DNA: TGTGCCAGCACTTGGTACAGGGGAGAGACCCAGTACTTC
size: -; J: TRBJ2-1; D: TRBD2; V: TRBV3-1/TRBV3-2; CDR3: CASSQELSSGYTYNEQFF; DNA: TGTGCCAGCAGCCAAGAGCTGTCTAGCGGGTATACCTACAATGAGCAGTTCTTC
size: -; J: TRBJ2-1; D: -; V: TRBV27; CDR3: CASSYRGLSPYNEQFF; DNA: TGTGCCAGCAGTTACAGGGGACTTAGCCCCTACAATGAGCAGTTCTTC
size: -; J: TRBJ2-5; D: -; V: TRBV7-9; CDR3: CASRYSGGETQYF; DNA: TGTGCCAGCAGGTATTCGGGTGGTGAGACCCAGTACTTC
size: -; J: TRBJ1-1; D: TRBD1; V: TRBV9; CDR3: CATSNGQGRAFF; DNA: TGTGCCACCTCTAACGGACAGGGGAGAGCTTTCTTT
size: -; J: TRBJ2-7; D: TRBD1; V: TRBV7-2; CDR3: CASSFPRQGYPYEQYF; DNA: TGTGCCAGCAGCTTCCCCAGACAGGGCTATCCCTACGAGCAGTACTTC
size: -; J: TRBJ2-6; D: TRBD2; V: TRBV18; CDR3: CASSPAGGSSGANVLTF; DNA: TGTGCCAGCTCACCGGCCGGGGGGAGCTCTGGGGCCAACGTCCTGACTTTC
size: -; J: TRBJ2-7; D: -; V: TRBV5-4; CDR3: CASSLWGGGTVRQYF; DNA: TGTGCCAGCAGCTTGTGGGGAGGAGGGACAGTGAGGCAGTACTTC
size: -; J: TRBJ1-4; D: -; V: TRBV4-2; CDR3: CASSQATGRGDEKLFF; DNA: TGTGCCAGCAGCCAAGCCACGGGACGGGGGGACGAAAAACTGTTTTTT
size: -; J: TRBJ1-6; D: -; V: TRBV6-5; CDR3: CASSTGLNPLHF; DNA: TGTGCCAGCAGCACAGGTTTGAATCCCCTCCACTTT
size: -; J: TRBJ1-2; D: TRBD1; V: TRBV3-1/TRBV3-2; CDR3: CASSQTGGSGYTF; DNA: TGTGCCAGCAGCCAGACAGGGGGGTCTGGCTACACCTTC
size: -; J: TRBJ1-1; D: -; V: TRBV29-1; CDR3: CSVAGVRTEAFF; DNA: TGCAGCGTTGCCGGGGTCCGGACTGAAGCTTTCTTT
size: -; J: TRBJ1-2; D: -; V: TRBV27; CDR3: CASSLEGGYGYTF; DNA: TGTGCCAGCAGTTTAGAGGGTGGCTATGGCTACACCTTC
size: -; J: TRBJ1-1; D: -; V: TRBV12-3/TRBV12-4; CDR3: CASSTGGGAFF; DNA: TGTGCCAGCAGTACAGGCGGTGGGGCTTTCTTT
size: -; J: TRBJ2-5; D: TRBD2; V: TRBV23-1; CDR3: CASSQSGGDFLHFRTETQYF; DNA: TGCGCCAGCAGTCAATCGGGGGGGGACTTCCTTCACTTCCGGACAGAGACCCAGTACTTC
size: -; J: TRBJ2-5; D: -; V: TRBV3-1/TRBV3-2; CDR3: CASSQRGETQYF; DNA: TGTGCCAGCAGCCAAAGGGGGGAGACCCAGTACTTC
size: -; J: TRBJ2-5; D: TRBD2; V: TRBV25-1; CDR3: CASKRGSGGQETQYF; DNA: TGTGCCAGCAAGAGGGGTAGCGGGGGCCAAGAGACCCAGTACTTC
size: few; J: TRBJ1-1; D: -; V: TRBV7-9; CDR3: CATRWGDAEAFF; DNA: TGTGCCACCCGTTGGGGGGACGCTGAAGCTTTCTTT
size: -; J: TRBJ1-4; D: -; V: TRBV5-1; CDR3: CASSLARADEKLFF; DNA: TGCGCCAGCAGCTTGGCCAGGGCGGATGAAAAACTGTTTTTT
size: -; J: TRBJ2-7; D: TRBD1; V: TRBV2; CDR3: CASSRQGKSYEQYF; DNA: TGTGCCAGCAGTCGACAGGGAAAGTCTTACGAGCAGTACTTC
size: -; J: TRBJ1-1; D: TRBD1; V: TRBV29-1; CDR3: CSVVVTGTVNTEAFF; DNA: TGCAGCGTTGTGGTGACAGGGACGGTGAACACTGAAGCTTTCTTT
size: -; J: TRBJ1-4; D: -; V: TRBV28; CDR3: CASREGLTTNEKLFF; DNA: TGTGCCAGCAGGGAGGGCCTCACAACTAATGAAAAACTGTTTTTT
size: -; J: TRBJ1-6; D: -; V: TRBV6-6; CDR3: CASSLLARDSPLHF; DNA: TGTGCCAGCAGCCTACTAGCGAGGGATTCACCCCTCCACTTT
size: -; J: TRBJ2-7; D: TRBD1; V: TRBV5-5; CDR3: CASSLRPGTGGYEQYF; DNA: TGTGCCAGCAGCTTGAGGCCCGGGACAGGGGGTTACGAGCAGTACTTC
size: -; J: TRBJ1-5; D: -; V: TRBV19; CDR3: CATIGVGNQPQHF; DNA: TGTGCCACTATCGGGGTTGGCAATCAGCCCCAGCATTTT
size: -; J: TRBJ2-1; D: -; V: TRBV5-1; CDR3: CASSLDSGSYNEQFF; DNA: TGCGCCAGCAGCTTGGATAGCGGCTCCTACAATGAGCAGTTCTTC
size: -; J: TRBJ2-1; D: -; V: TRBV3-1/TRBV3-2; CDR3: CASSQIQVDHNEQFF; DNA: TGTGCCAGCAGCCAAATACAGGTTGACCACAATGAGCAGTTCTTC
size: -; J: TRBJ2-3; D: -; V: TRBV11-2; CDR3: CASSLVSGFDTQYF; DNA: TGTGCCAGCAGCTTAGTGTCGGGGTTCGATACGCAGTATTTT
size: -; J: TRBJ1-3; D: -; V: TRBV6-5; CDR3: CASANRGVGNTIYF; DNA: TGTGCCAGCGCTAACCGGGGGGTAGGAAACACCATATATTTT
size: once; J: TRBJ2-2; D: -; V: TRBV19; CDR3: CATPVSGSYLNTGELFF; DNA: TGTGCCACCCCGGTGTCAGGGTCTTACTTGAACACCGGGGAGCTGTTTTTT
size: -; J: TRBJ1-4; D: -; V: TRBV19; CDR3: CASSTRAVLTNEKLFF; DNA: TGTGCCAGTAGTACCCGAGCGGTTTTGACTAATGAAAAACTGTTTTTT
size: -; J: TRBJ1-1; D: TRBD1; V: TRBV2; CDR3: CASRGQGNTEAFF; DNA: TGTGCCAGCAGGGGACAGGGGAACACTGAAGCTTTCTTT
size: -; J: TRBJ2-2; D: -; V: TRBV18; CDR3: CASSKPDTGELFF; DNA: TGTGCCAGCTCCAAACCGGACACCGGGGAGCTGTTTTTT
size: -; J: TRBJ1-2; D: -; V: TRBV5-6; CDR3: CASSLNQGHYGYTF; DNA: TGTGCCAGCAGCTTGAACCAGGGTCACTATGGCTACACCTTC
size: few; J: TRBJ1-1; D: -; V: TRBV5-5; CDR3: CASSRSQGKSDTEAFF; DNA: TGTGCCAGCAGCAGATCACAGGGAAAGTCGGACACTGAAGCTTTCTTT
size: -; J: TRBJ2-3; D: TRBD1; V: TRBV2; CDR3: CASSSRTGGADTQYF; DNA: TGTGCCAGCTCGTCCCGGACAGGGGGGGCAGATACGCAGTATTTT
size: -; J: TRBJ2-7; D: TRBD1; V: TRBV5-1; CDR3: CASSFSGTGRYEQYF; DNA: TGCGCCAGCAGCTTCTCCGGGACAGGGCGGTACGAGCAGTACTTC
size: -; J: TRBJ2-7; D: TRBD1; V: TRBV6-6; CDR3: CASGEQGPPYEQYF; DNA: TGTGCCAGCGGAGAACAGGGGCCCCCCTACGAGCAGTACTTC
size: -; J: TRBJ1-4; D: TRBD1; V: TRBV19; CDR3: CASSGSGQRNEKLFF; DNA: TGTGCCAGTAGTGGTTCGGGACAGAGAAATGAAAAACTGTTTTTT
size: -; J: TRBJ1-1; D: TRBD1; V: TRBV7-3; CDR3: CASSRDRGQGEAFF; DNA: TGTGCCAGCAGCCGGGACAGGGGGCAGGGTGAAGCTTTCTTT